Below, one TCR beta chain is given with its context. The record originates from a study of shared clonotypes between healthy human individuals. Across the study: Donors, aged 18 to 49, were a couple of women and three men.

The ends were cut back, 3 bases at V and 7 bases at J, with 10 bases in the middle. Germline CDR1 LNHDA, CDR2 SQIVND (reference sequence). The CDR3 length is 14 residues. Per sorted-subset replicate PCR, input was about 180 ng DNA, representing about 32,000 T cell genomes. Sequenced by immunoSEQ multiplex PCR; TCRdb stores in-frame clones only, minus some. The table records nearly 2 million clones, about 95% of them present only once. It was CD45RO-negative cells, positively selected for CCR7, that made up naive CD8 cells, with terminally differentiated effector memory CD45RA+ cells excluded. This sequence originates from a man aged 18 to 29 in good health. Sequencing input: naive CD8+ T cells sorted from blood. The V call is TRBV19, the J call TRBJ1-6; D is possibly TRBD1 (5 bases). This chain's CDR3 is CASSIRDPNSPLHF. CDR3 DNA sequence: TGTGCCAGTAGTATCCGGGACCCCAATTCACCCCTCCACTTT.